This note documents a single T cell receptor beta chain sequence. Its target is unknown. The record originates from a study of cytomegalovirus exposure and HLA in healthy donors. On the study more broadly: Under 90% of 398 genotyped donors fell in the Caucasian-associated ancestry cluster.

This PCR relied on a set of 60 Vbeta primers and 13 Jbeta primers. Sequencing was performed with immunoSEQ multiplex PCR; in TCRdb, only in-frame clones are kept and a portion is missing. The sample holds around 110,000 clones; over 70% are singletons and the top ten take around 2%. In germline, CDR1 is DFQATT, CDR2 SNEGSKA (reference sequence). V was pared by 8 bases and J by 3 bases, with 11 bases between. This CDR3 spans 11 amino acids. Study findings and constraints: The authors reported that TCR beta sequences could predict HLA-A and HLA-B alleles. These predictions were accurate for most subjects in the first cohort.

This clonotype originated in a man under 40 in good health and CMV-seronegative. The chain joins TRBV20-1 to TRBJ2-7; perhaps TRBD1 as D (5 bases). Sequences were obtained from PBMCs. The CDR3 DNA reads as TGCAGTTCGAGCCAGGGCTACGAGCAGTACTTC. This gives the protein CSSSQGYEQYF.